The next 27 T cell receptor beta chains were all read from a single sample in a study of radiation and T cells in renal cell carcinoma. Noted time point: blood 4 weeks post-SBRT, at nephrectomy. Treatment here: 15 Gy SBRT to primary tumor, nephrectomy 4 weeks later. Using immunoSEQ multiplex PCR, the repertoire was profiled, and TCRdb retains in-frame clones only, with some absent. The sample shows approximately 40,000 clones, roughly four fifths of them seen only once. Sequenced here: blood, sampled from a patient whose treatment included radiotherapy and nephrectomy. These receptors all come from a woman between 70 and 85 years old with renal cell carcinoma.

The count of this clone is one. The J gene is TRBJ2-1, the V gene TRBV9; 9 bases line up with TRBD2. J gave up 7 bases and V 7 bases, and 9 bases lay outside the gene matches. The CDR3 is 14 residues long. Germline values: CDR1 SGDLS, CDR2 YYNGEE. CDR3: CASAPSGGLNEQFF. The CDR3 DNA reads as TGTGCCAGCGCCCCCAGCGGGGGGTTAAATGAGCAGTTCTTC.

This clone was observed a single time. V and J are TRBV7-9 and TRBJ1-4; 8 nucleotides align to TRBD1. CDR1 and CDR2 (germline): SEHNR, FQNEAQ (reference sequence). Germline trimming cut 6 bases from V and 6 bases from J; bases unmatched to any gene: 6. The CDR3 spans 14 residues. Written as DNA, the CDR3 is TGTGCCAGCAGGGGGGGACAGGTGGATGAAAAACTGTTTTTT. Translated, it gives CASRGGQVDEKLFF.

The chain links TRBV9 to TRBJ2-3; 12 nucleotides line up with TRBD2. The junction had 16 bases not matched to a gene; V was cut back by 6 bases and J by 5 bases. CDR1 is SGDLS, CDR2 YYNGEE, per germline. The CDR3 length is 18 residues. This CDR3 reads CASIPARSSGGAGDTQYF. CDR3 nucleotide sequence: TGTGCCAGCATCCCCGCCCGGTCTAGCGGGGGGGCGGGAGATACGCAGTATTTT.

This chain connects TRBV10-1 to TRBJ2-7; D gene uncertain. The CDR3 runs to 14 residues. V was clipped by 0 bases and J by 6 bases, with 12 bases between them. The germline CDR1 and CDR2 sequences are WNHNN and SYGVQD (reference sequence). CDR3 in amino acids: CASSESVVPGEQYF. CDR3 nucleotide sequence: TGCGCCAGCAGTGAGTCGGTGGTCCCGGGCGAGCAGTACTTC.

This chain connects TRBV27 to TRBJ2-2; D remains unclear. Germline CDR1 and CDR2: MNHEY and SMNVEV (reference sequence). The CDR3 spans 13 residues. The V and J ends lost 3 bases and 4 bases respectively, with 6 bases between them. The CDR3 protein is CASSFGGTGELFF. The CDR3 DNA is TGTGCCAGCAGTTTCGGTGGCACCGGGGAGCTGTTTTTT.

The V and J genes are TRBV7-2 and TRBJ1-6; D gene ambiguous. The CDR3 has 12 residues. The V end was cut by 2 bases, the J end by 9 bases, with 5 bases between. CDR1 SGHTA and CDR2 FQGNSA come from the germline V gene. The CDR3 loop is CASSLNGSPLHF. In nucleotides, the CDR3 is TGTGCCAGCAGCTTAAATGGTTCACCCCTCCACTTT.

The rearrangement joins TRBV19 to TRBJ1-5, with no clear D. Trimming took 6 bases from V and 5 from J, leaving 8 bases between them. Germline lookup yields CDR1 LNHDA and CDR2 SQIVND (reference sequence). The CDR3 contains 12 residues. CDR3 nucleotides: TGTGCCAGTAGCAGAGCGGATCAGCCCCAGCATTTT. This codes for CASSRADQPQHF.

V and J are TRBV7-9 and TRBJ2-1; 7 bases match TRBD1. The CDR3 has 16 amino acids. Germline V gene lookup returns CDR1 SEHNR and CDR2 FQNEAQ (reference sequence). The V gene end was trimmed by 5 bases and the J gene end by 4 bases; junction bases not matched to a gene: 11. The CDR3 DNA reads as TGTGCCAGCAGCCCCAGGGGGTACGACGTTTACAATGAGCAGTTCTTC. Protein sequence: CASSPRGYDVYNEQFF.

The CDR3 loop reads CASSQGQGYSPLHF. CDR3 coding DNA: TGTGCCAGCAGCCAGGGACAGGGGTATTCACCCCTCCACTTT. The J gene is TRBJ1-6, the V gene TRBV7-2; 10 positions agree with TRBD1. Germline CDR1 reads SGHTA; CDR2 reads FQGNSA. The CDR3 spans 14 residues. With 5 bases clipped from V and 8 bases from J, the junction kept 3 bases outside the gene matches.

The rearrangement joins TRBV19 to TRBJ2-3; TRBD2 matches at 7 bases. Germline-derived CDR1 and CDR2 are LNHDA and SQIVND (reference sequence). This CDR3 contains 15 residues. V lost 3 bases to trimming and J lost 0 bases; unmatched junction nucleotides: 3. CDR3 amino acids: CASSISGLSTDTQYF. Written as DNA, the CDR3 is TGTGCCAGTAGTATTAGCGGGTTGAGCACAGATACGCAGTATTTT.

The chain couples TRBV7-8 to TRBJ2-6; 7 nucleotides match TRBD1. CDR1 SGHVS and CDR2 FQNEAQ come from the germline V gene. The CDR3 spans 15 residues. Trimming cost V 4 bases and J 1 base; bases outside gene matches: 1. The DNA for the CDR3 is TGTGCCAGCAGCTCGACAGGGTCTGGGGCCAACGTCCTGACTTTC. This sequence encodes CASSSTGSGANVLTF.

The chain combines TRBV2 with TRBJ2-1; D may be TRBD2 (5 bases). Trimming stripped 6 bases from V and 9 bases from J, with 9 bases between. The CDR3 length is 11 residues. CDR1 and CDR2 (germline): SNHLY, FYNNEI. CDR3 coding DNA: TGTGCCAGCAGGGGAGCTGGTGAGCAGTTCTTC. Protein product: CASRGAGEQFF.

The V gene is TRBV5-1, the J gene TRBJ1-1; 8 bases are shared with TRBD1. The CDR3 sequence is 15 residues long. Germline V lookup: CDR1 SGHRS, CDR2 YFSETQ. V was clipped by 5 bases and J by 1 base; unmatched bases: 7. The DNA for the CDR3 is TGCGCCAGCAGTTTCGGACAGGGAGGGAACACTGAAGCTTTCTTT. It is translated as CASSFGQGGNTEAFF.

This clone was observed many times. V gene TRBV14 combines with J gene TRBJ2-3, with D possibly being TRBD2 (6 bases). Germline V gene lookup returns CDR1 SGHDN and CDR2 FVKESK. Deletions cut 4 bases from V and 4 bases from J, with 12 bases between. The CDR3 has 14 residues. The CDR3 DNA is TGTGCCAGCAGCCTCCTCACGGGGGCAGATACGCAGTATTTT. Translation: CASSLLTGADTQYF.

In this sample, this clone turned up once. The chain has TRBV7-2 and TRBJ2-7, with 7 bases lining up with TRBD1. The length of the CDR3 is 14 residues. CDR1 and CDR2 from the germline V gene are SGHTA and FQGNSA. J gave up 6 bases and V 6 bases, and 11 bases lay outside the gene matches. The CDR3 nucleotides are TGTGCCAGCAGTTCCAACAGGGGCCACGCCGAGCAGTACTTC. This sequence encodes CASSSNRGHAEQYF. The complete variable domain, with remaining parts taken from reference TRBV7-2 and TRBJ2-7, reads GAGVSQSPSNKVTEKGKDVELRCDPISGHTALYWYRQSLGQGLEFLIYFQGNSAPDKSGLPSDRFSAERTGGSVSTLTIQRTQQEDSAVYLCASSSNRGHAEQYFGPGTRLTVT.

The chain has TRBV19 and TRBJ1-5; unclear D gene. Germline V lookup: CDR1 LNHDA, CDR2 SQIVND (reference sequence). This CDR3 spans 13 amino acids. Trimming shortened V by 6 bases and J by 6 bases, and 12 bases separated the two germline ends. The chain's CDR3 is CASSFKGSQPQHF. CDR3 bases: TGTGCCAGTAGCTTTAAGGGTTCTCAGCCCCAGCATTTT. Supplemented by reference TRBV19 and TRBJ1-5, the full variable domain reads DGGITQSPKYLFRKEGQNVTLSCEQNLNHDAMYWYRQDPGQGLRLIYYSQIVNDFQKGDIAEGYSVSREKKESFPLTVTSAQKNPTAFYLCASSFKGSQPQHFGDGTRLSIL.

The chain is built from TRBV6-6 and TRBJ2-1; the match to TRBD1 covers 9 bases. Germline lookup yields CDR1 MNHNY and CDR2 SVGAGI (reference sequence). The CDR3 length is 15 residues. The V and J ends lost 5 bases and 8 bases, in that order; junction bases with no gene match: 10. The CDR3 spells CASSKAGTGMDEQFF. CDR3 DNA sequence: TGTGCCAGCAGTAAGGCCGGGACAGGGATGGATGAGCAGTTCTTC.

This clone showed up many times. The gene calls are TRBV10-1 and TRBJ2-3; 9 bases fit TRBD2. Losses at the gene ends were 3 bases for V and 5 bases for J; bases not matched to a gene: 6. The V gene's germline CDR1 is WNHNN and CDR2 SYGVQD (reference sequence). This CDR3 contains 15 residues. In DNA form, the CDR3 reads TGCGCCAGCAGTGACGGCGGGAGGGTGGAAGATACGCAGTATTTT. Protein sequence: CASSDGGRVEDTQYF.

V gene TRBV2 combines with J gene TRBJ2-7; 8 bases align to TRBD1. Germline CDR1 SNHLY, CDR2 FYNNEI. The length of the CDR3 is 14 residues. V dropped 6 bases and J dropped 6; count of bases not matched to a gene: 10. The chain's CDR3 is CASRGGQGLGEQYF. The CDR3 region has the DNA TGTGCCAGCAGGGGAGGACAGGGCTTAGGCGAGCAGTACTTC. The full variable domain, in which reference TRBV2 and TRBJ2-7 provide the parts outside the CDR3, is EPEVTQTPSHQVTQMGQEVILRCVPISNHLYFYWYRQILGQKVEFLVSFYNNEISEKSEIFDDQFSVERPDGSNFTLKIRSTKLEDSAMYFCASRGGQGLGEQYFGPGTRLTVT.

V is TRBV7-9 and J is TRBJ2-7, with TRBD1 matching over 8 bases. The germline gives CDR1 SEHNR, CDR2 FQNEAQ (reference sequence). J lost 3 bases, V lost 4 bases, and 8 bases had no gene match. The CDR3 extends over 15 amino acids. Written as DNA, the CDR3 is TGTGCCAGCAGCTCGACAGGGGACCACCTCTACGAGCAGTACTTC. Translating it yields CASSSTGDHLYEQYF.

The chain employs TRBV7-2 and TRBJ2-5, with 10 bases lining up with TRBD2. Trimming took 4 bases from V and 5 from J; bases not matched to a gene: 7. CDR3 length equals 15 residues. CDR1 is SGHTA, CDR2 FQGNSA, per germline. The CDR3 coding sequence is TGTGCCAGCAGCTCCCCGACTAGCGGGCGGGAGACCCAGTACTTC. It yields the protein CASSSPTSGRETQYF.

This chain uses TRBV27 with TRBJ2-3, with 7 nucleotides matching TRBD1. CDR3 length equals 17 residues. V dropped 4 bases and J dropped 1; count of bases not matched to a gene: 11. CDR1 MNHEY and CDR2 SMNVEV come from the germline V gene (reference sequence). The CDR3 here is CASSYLTTGQRTDTQYF. The CDR3 DNA reads TGTGCCAGCAGTTACCTAACGACAGGGCAACGCACAGATACGCAGTATTTT.

The CDR3 here is CASSFTGELFF. In DNA form, the CDR3 reads TGTGCCAGCAGCTTTACCGGGGAGCTGTTTTTT. The chain employs TRBV7-9 and TRBJ2-2, with D unclear. The CDR3 is 11 amino acids. Per germline, CDR1 SEHNR and CDR2 FQNEAQ (reference sequence). V was trimmed by 3 bases and J by 5 bases, leaving 1 base between them.

The chain has TRBV7-9 and TRBJ1-5; TRBD1 matches at 12 bases. Trimming at V came to 5 bases and at J to 5 bases, leaving 10 bases not matched to a gene. Germline values: CDR1 SEHNR, CDR2 FQNEAQ (reference sequence). The CDR3 sequence is 17 residues long. The CDR3 sequence is CASSPASGTGGDQPQHF. The CDR3 DNA follows: TGTGCCAGCAGCCCCGCTTCCGGGACAGGGGGCGATCAGCCCCAGCATTTT.

The genes are TRBV11-2 and TRBJ1-1; D uncertain. The germline gives CDR1 SGHAT, CDR2 FQNNGV. Trimming pared 3 bases from V and 4 bases from J, leaving 12 bases between. The length of the CDR3 is 14 residues. CDR3 coding DNA: TGTGCCAGCAGCTTGGCGGGCGGTGGCACTGAAGCTTTCTTT. This sequence encodes CASSLAGGGTEAFF.

This clone was seen just once. V is TRBV5-1 and J is TRBJ2-4; D remains unclear. The germline CDR1 and CDR2 sequences are SGHRS and YFSETQ. The CDR3 is made up of 13 amino acids. Deletions cut 4 bases from V and 1 base from J, with 6 bases between. The CDR3: CASSPPAKNIQYF. CDR3 bases: TGCGCCAGCAGCCCTCCTGCCAAAAACATTCAGTACTTC.

The chain couples TRBV6-5 to TRBJ1-5; possibly TRBD1 for D (6 bases). This CDR3 contains 14 residues. Germline CDR1 MNHEY, CDR2 SVGAGI. Trimming stripped 5 bases from V and 5 bases from J, with 13 bases between. The CDR3 nucleotides are TGTGCCAGCAGTACCACAGGGTTAGATCAGCCCCAGCATTTT. Protein: CASSTTGLDQPQHF.